The T cell receptor beta chain under discussion was sequenced for a study of cytomegalovirus exposure and HLA in healthy donors (dated by TCRdb to 2016 to 2017). Regarding the research as a whole: An earlier analysis of roughly 570 of the donors reported 250 to 300 Gb of sequence data and 90 million to 120 million unique TCR beta sequences obtained from about 170 million T cells. An early release that covered about 600 HLA-typed donors contained approximately 300 gigabases of sequencing data and around 85 million unique TCR sequences. Among the roughly 400 genotyped donors, 75% to 90% belonged to the genetic ancestry cluster associated with self-reported Caucasian donors. The study was designed to test whether signatures of past pathogen exposure could be identified by cataloging public T cell receptors. The study used immunosequencing to profile the T cell repertoires of about 670 subjects and linked those repertoires to cytomegalovirus serostatus. In addition to the first cohort of several hundred subjects, a separate validation cohort of approximately 110 different subjects was used. To predict cytomegalovirus infection status, the study combined high-throughput TCR immunosequencing, statistical association of individual TCRs with disease status, and machine learning. A later analysis re-examined previously published TCR beta repertoires from roughly 720 donors and added high-resolution HLA genotyping to investigate patterns of TCR occurrence. Rather than using new phenotypic data, the later analysis identified candidate immune exposures from TCR beta sequences and from how often those sequences occurred across donors. To decide whether each TCR beta V gene segment behaved as functional or pseudogenic, an earlier analysis of some 600 of the donors relied on high-throughput TCR beta sequencing. Donor age, sex, ethnicity and CMV serostatus were compiled alongside the repertoire data. Genome-wide SNP genotypes for about three fifths of the roughly 700 donors were used in a later genetic analysis, which treated that subset as a discovery cohort. Every discovery cohort repertoire had been produced on one sequencing platform. HLA typing included class I and class II loci at four-digit resolution. Typing coverage varied by locus: roughly 629-640 donors for A, B, C, DRB1 and DQB1; roughly 510 for DQA1; about 570 for DPA1; roughly 470 for DPB1. Roughly five DR-DQ haplotypes were handled as single units for association and clustering because linkage in the cohort was strong. Among some 410 genotyped donors of the cohort, an average of around 240,000 unique TCR beta nucleotide sequences was sequenced per donor, of which roughly 17% were non-productive. Findings and caveats that apply to the study as a whole: In vitro tests confirmed that a few of the cytomegalovirus-associated TCR beta chains recognize cytomegalovirus antigens. In a later analysis, TCR association rates were found to vary across HLA loci, with the most associated TCRs seen for DRB1 alleles and the fewest for HLA-C alleles. Presence/absence analyses assumed roughly uniform sequencing depth across donors, an assumption that may not hold. Broadly in line with IMGT annotations, most TCR beta V segments showed up in productive rearrangements about 87% or about 30% of the time in an earlier analysis of around 550 of the donors. Cytomegalovirus status was reported to be diagnosed by the classifier with high specificity and sensitivity in both the original and validation cohorts. Compared with equally common non-associated chains, HLA-associated TCR beta chains in a later analysis were more clonally expanded and had lower generation probabilities. A further reported finding was that TCR beta sequences accurately predicted the HLA-A and HLA-B alleles for most subjects in the first cohort. According to a later genetic analysis, donors in an Asian-associated ancestry cluster had fewer N-insertions in productive TCRs than the approximately 650-donor mean. The study listed 150 to 200 TCR beta chains as associated with cytomegalovirus. About 17 rarely observed V segments, including chromosome 9 orphons, were excluded from the earlier analysis of about 600 of the donors because counts were too low. Strong co-occurrence of HLA alleles, especially DR and DQ, made assigning TCR associations to individual alleles difficult. Immune exposure information for the cohort was limited to CMV serostatus. While some public TCRs were present in many individuals, most TCR sequences turned up only very rarely across donors. A later analysis found that most CMV-associated TCR beta chains appeared HLA-restricted, with HLA associations seemingly driven largely by CMV exposure. In this cohort, only TCR beta chains were sequenced, and detectable features were limited by the absence of alpha or paired-chain data. A cluster of highly shared sequence variants was judged likely to represent a technical artifact of the sequencing pipeline. In a later genetic analysis, a missense DCLRE1C variant was associated with V-gene and J-gene trimming of TCR beta chains, and the association was replicated in an independent cohort. Because HLA typing was missing for some donors at each locus, association tests included only the typed subset. Specific HLA alleles were associated with 15,000 to 20,000 TCR beta sequences at a false discovery rate of 0.05 in a later analysis. Linkage disequilibrium might explain the correlated functional status among segregating V segments, but an unknown experimental factor could not be ruled out. Some IMGT-functional V segments, including TRBV6-2 and TRBV6-3, could not be distinguished by the 87-base-pair reads and were therefore excluded. In a later analysis, several top co-occurrence clusters were reported to appear linked to parvovirus B19, influenza, CMV and Epstein-Barr virus. According to the authors, the approach could potentially be generalized to other disease states and immunological phenotypes.

The cohort was made up of 650 to 700 healthy bone marrow donors. At the time of sampling, all cohort members were nominally healthy, though unrecorded immune exposures were likely present. The donor tested CMV seronegative, placing the donor among the approximately 360 seronegative members of the cohort. A peripheral blood sample was provided by each donor, and peripheral blood mononuclear cells were used for TCR beta sequencing. Genomic DNA was extracted from the blood cell samples with the Qiagen DNeasy Blood Extraction Kit. About this clone: Its antigen is currently not known. No much larger clone exists at a distance of one base, and base qualities are not known.

The protocol used for the library was the immunoSEQ multiplex PCR assay. A mixture of 60 forward primers for TCR Vbeta segments and 13 reverse primers for TCR Jbeta segments was used in the multiplex PCR. Amplification of the CDR3 region of rearranged TCR beta genes was performed with a multiplex PCR assay on genomic DNA. Amplified TCR beta libraries were sequenced as 87-base-pair reads on the Illumina HiSeq System. As for how the authors treated the data: A later analysis counted about 80 million unique TCR beta chains across the 650 to 700 repertoires, and roughly 9.9 million of these chains were shared by at least two donors. A nearest-neighbor algorithm error-corrected the raw reads and collapsed the reads into unique sequences, merging closely related sequences to remove PCR and sequencing errors. Alignment of CDR3 sequences to IMGT reference sequences was used to assign V, D and J gene segments. For a sequence to be retained, at least a six-nucleotide match to both a V gene segment and a J gene segment was required. A rearrangement counted as productive if the CDR3 had no stop codons and remained in frame with V and J, and every other rearrangement counted as non-productive. CDR3 was defined by IMGT convention, running from the second conserved V-encoded cysteine to the conserved J-encoded phenylalanine. In an earlier analysis of around 600 of the donors, sequences lacking an unambiguous match to a single V gene segment were excluded. An earlier analysis of about 600 of the donors called V segments functional above 56.7% productive rearrangements and segregating when the between-donor standard deviation exceeded 5%. To diagnose cytomegalovirus status from the catalog of TCR beta chain sequences, a statistical classification framework was built. A later analysis assigned V and J genes by comparing TCR nucleotide sequences with IMGT/GENE-DB human TR gene sequences. Using the TCRdist pipeline, a later analysis assigned CDR3 sequences along with most-parsimonious VDJ recombination scenarios. In a later analysis, each TCR beta chain was defined by its CDR3 amino acid sequence together with its V-gene family, and reads lacking a unique V-gene family were excluded. As a way to deal with suspected cross-contamination and a sequencing artifact, a later analysis dropped 450 to 700 nucleotide sequences that were highly shared and had low generation probability. A later analysis calculated a clonal expansion index for each public chain from normalized within-repertoire ranks of inferred template counts. Generation probabilities in a later analysis came from a VDJ recombination model fitted to out-of-frame rearrangements, and those results were checked against IGoR. Hypergeometric tests were used in a later analysis to score TCR-TCR, TCR-HLA and TCR-CMV co-occurrence, with a repertoire-size bias correction applied to the TCR pairs. To estimate false discovery rates, a later analysis permuted the HLA or CMV assignments 20 times. In a later analysis, co-occurring TCRs were grouped using DBSCAN, and TCRdist sequence similarity was added for clustering within HLA-allele-positive subsets. Co-occurrence clustering excluded repertoires with fewer than 30,000 or more than 120,000 public chains, plus five with anomalous nucleotide sharing. This is the immuneACCESS table as TCRdb keeps it, with only in-frame sequences that have V and J called. A part of the clones is gone; compared with another copy, unresolved V genes explain less than half, and the rest is unexplained. V and J calls and clone size are copied from that table; D and trimming were computed from the DNA. A total of about 170,000 clones appear in this sample, roughly 85% of them only once. Clones ranked in the top ten supply around 1.5% of the sample.

From cysteine to phenylalanine, the CDR3 is 15 amino acids long. CDR3 DNA is the only sequence kept; it has 45 bases, read in frame from the first base. The CDR1 and CDR2 encoded by the germline V gene (reference sequence) are LNHDA and SQIVND. The junction shows trimming of 3 bases on V and 10 bases on J, plus 19 bases between the germline ends. Sequences were obtained from PBMCs. The chain couples TRBV19 to TRBJ2-1; a tentative D call is TRBD2 (6 bases match). This sequence originates from a male donor in good health and CMV-seronegative. At the DNA level, the sequence is TGTGCCAGTAGTATGATGCGGGGAGAGAGCGGGGAGCAGTTCTTC. It specifies CASSMMRGESGEQFF.